Listed below are T cell receptor beta chains from one sample, sequenced in a study of patients and donors after allogeneic stem cell transplantation. Via MiXCR, TCRdb re-called the RT-PCR reads, giving one row per CDR3 protein. This sample has more than 850,000 distinct CDR3 sequences, with roughly 17% found just once. Sequenced sample: blood, either unsorted or a sorted T cell fraction (not recorded which). The receptors were sampled from a human donor who was either an allogeneic HSCT recipient or a stem cell or donor lymphocyte infusion donor (not recorded which). It is not recorded whose cells these are; they may come from a transplant donor. The CDR3 runs from the conserved cysteine through the conserved F or W. The D gene is left open where the match is weak. Clone size is given for some rows only: seen once, a few or many times, or a class if the clone is expanded.

clone size | D gene | CDR3 length | J gene | V gene | CDR3 DNA | CDR3 protein
. | . | 14 | TRBJ2-7 | TRBV12-3/TRBV12-4 | TGTGCCAGCAGTTTAGAGGGGGAGGCCTACGAGCAGTACTTC | CASSLEGEAYEQYF
. | . | 15 | TRBJ1-4 | TRBV27 | TGTGCCAGCAGTCTCACCCGACAGTCTTATGAAAAACTGTTTTTT | CASSLTRQSYEKLFF
. | . | 12 | TRBJ2-7 | TRBV20-1 | TGCAGTGCTCCCAGTGGACCCTACGAGCAGTACTTC | CSAPSGPYEQYF
few | . | 15 | TRBJ2-7 | TRBV29-1 | TGCAGCGTTGAAGCCGTACAGGGTGGGGAATACGAGCAGTACTTC | CSVEAVQGGEYEQYF
few | . | 15 | TRBJ1-2 | TRBV25-1 | TGTGCCAGCAGTGCAAGTCTTACAGGGAACTATGGCTACACCTTC | CASSASLTGNYGYTF
. | . | 15 | TRBJ1-1 | TRBV20-1 | TGCAGTGCCACCCAGGCCCGCGGACTGAACACTGAAGCTTTCTTT | CSATQARGLNTEAFF
. | . | 10 | TRBJ2-7 | TRBV24-1 | TGTGCCACCAAGAGACACGAGCAGTACTTC | CATKRHEQYF
. | . | 13 | TRBJ1-5 | TRBV10-3 | TGTGCCATCAGTGTTGAGGGCGGTCAGCCCCAGCATTTT | CAISVEGGQPQHF
. | . | 14 | TRBJ1-2 | TRBV12-3/TRBV12-4 | TGTGCCAGCAGTGCCAGGGACTTGGTCTATGGCTACACCTTC | CASSARDLVYGYTF
few | TRBD2 | 15 | TRBJ2-1 | TRBV24-1 | TGTGCCACCAGGGCGGGGGGGGGCTCCTACAATGAGCAGTTCTTC | CATRAGGGSYNEQFF
few | . | 16 | TRBJ1-1 | TRBV5-1 | TGCGCCAGCAGCTTGAAAGGACAAGGAAGCCGAAGTGAAGCTTTCTTT | CASSLKGQGSRSEAFF
few | TRBD1 | 14 | TRBJ2-3 | TRBV20-1 | TGCAGTGCTACTCGGGACAGTCATTCTAATACGCAGTATTTT | CSATRDSHSNTQYF
. | . | 13 | TRBJ2-1 | TRBV12-3/TRBV12-4 | TGTGCCAGCAGTTCCCCTACCGGGCCCTCGCAGTTCTTC | CASSSPTGPSQFF
few | TRBD1 | 14 | TRBJ1-5 | TRBV15 | TGTGCCACCAGCAGGGACAGGGGGCCTCAGCCCCAGCATTTT | CATSRDRGPQPQHF
few | TRBD1 | 13 | TRBJ1-2 | TRBV20-1 | TGCAGTGCTCCGGACAGGGGGAACTATGGCTACACCTTC | CSAPDRGNYGYTF
few | . | 16 | TRBJ1-5 | TRBV2 | TGTGCCAGCAGTGCTTACAGGGATGGAGGCAATCAGCCCCAGCATTTT | CASSAYRDGGNQPQHF
. | . | 12 | TRBJ2-7 | TRBV4-2 | TGTGCCAGCAGCCAAGATGCGAACGAGCAGTACTTC | CASSQDANEQYF
. | TRBD1 | 16 | TRBJ2-2 | TRBV5-1 | TGCGCCAGCCAACACCTCCGGGACAGGGGGGTCGGGGAGCTGTTTTTT | CASQHLRDRGVGELFF
many | . | 14 | TRBJ1-2 | TRBV6-1 | TGTGCCAGCAGCCCCCACCCAGCTAACTATGGCTACACCTTC | CASSPHPANYGYTF
. | TRBD2 | 17 | TRBJ2-1 | TRBV5-1 | TGCGCCAGCAGCTGGGGTCTAGCGGGGGAATATGGGAATGAGCAGTTCTTC | CASSWGLAGEYGNEQFF
. | . | 13 | TRBJ2-4 | TRBV6-2/TRBV6-3 | TGTGCCAGCACCCTCGGCGGCGGGAACATTCAGTACTTC | CASTLGGGNIQYF
few | TRBD1 | 15 | TRBJ1-5 | TRBV28 | TGTGCCAGCAACACGATGGGACAGGGGTATCAGCCCCAGCATTTT | CASNTMGQGYQPQHF
few | . | 14 | TRBJ2-3 | TRBV20-1 | TGCAGTGCAGACCCGCTGGGGCGTACAGATACGCAGTATTTT | CSADPLGRTDTQYF
. | . | 14 | TRBJ2-7 | TRBV6-2/TRBV6-3 | TGTGCCAGCAGTTATGCGCTAGTCGCCTACGAGCAGTACTTC | CASSYALVAYEQYF
. | . | 16 | TRBJ1-5 | TRBV20-1 | TGCAGTGCGATCTTCCCCCTAACAGGTAGCAATCAGCCCCAGCATTTT | CSAIFPLTGSNQPQHF
. | . | 13 | TRBJ2-7 | TRBV6-2/TRBV6-3 | TGTGCCAGCGGAGAAGGGACTCCCTACGAGCAGTACTTC | CASGEGTPYEQYF
. | . | 14 | TRBJ2-1 | TRBV2 | TGTGCCAGCAGGGCGGGACGCTTTTACAATGAGCAGTTCTTC | CASRAGRFYNEQFF
. | . | 18 | TRBJ1-2 | TRBV4-3 | TGCGCCAGCAGCCAAGAGCACGGGGCGCAAATCGGTGCCTATGGCTACACCTTC | CASSQEHGAQIGAYGYTF
many | TRBD1 | 11 | TRBJ2-1 | TRBV20-1 | TGCAGTGCTAACACGGACAGGGAACAGTTCTTC | CSANTDREQFF
once | TRBD1 | 19 | TRBJ2-1 | TRBV20-1 | TGCAGTGCCTCTCGCGCCGGCCTTGGGACAGCCAACTCCTACAATGAGCAGTTCTTC | CSASRAGLGTANSYNEQFF
few | . | 14 | TRBJ2-5 | TRBV27 | TGTGCCAGCAGCCGACTGGGGAAGCGGGAGACCCAGTACTTC | CASSRLGKRETQYF
few | TRBD2 | 17 | TRBJ2-1 | TRBV28 | TGTGCCAGCAGTTTAAGGCTAGCGGGAGGGCGGGGGTTTGAGCAGTTCTTC | CASSLRLAGGRGFEQFF
. | . | 16 | TRBJ1-3 | TRBV27 | TGTGCCAGGAGTAGCCGTACAGGGCACTCTGGAAACACCATATATTTT | CARSSRTGHSGNTIYF
. | . | 13 | TRBJ1-4 | TRBV6-2/TRBV6-3 | TGTGCATCGGTTCGGGGGACTAATGAAAAACTGTTTTTT | CASVRGTNEKLFF
few | TRBD2 | 15 | TRBJ2-1 | TRBV9 | TGTGCCAGCAGCGGTACCCCAGCGGGGTTGAATGAGCAGTTCTTC | CASSGTPAGLNEQFF
. | . | 12 | TRBJ2-5 | TRBV10-3 | TGTGCCATCAGTGAAACTACAGAGACCCAGTACTTC | CAISETTETQYF
many | TRBD1 | 15 | TRBJ2-7 | TRBV24-1 | TGTGCCACCAGTGATCCGACAGGGAGTATAAACGAGCAGTACTTC | CATSDPTGSINEQYF
many | . | 14 | TRBJ1-4 | TRBV29-1 | TGCAGCGTTCGCAGGGGAACAACTAATGAAAAACTGTTTTTT | CSVRRGTTNEKLFF
few | TRBD2 | 14 | TRBJ2-1 | TRBV29-1 | TGCAGCGTTGAAAGCGGGGTCCCCTACAATGAGCAGTTCTTC | CSVESGVPYNEQFF
few | . | 13 | TRBJ2-7 | TRBV2 | TGTGCCAGCAGTGAAGCGCTCCGGGGCCGGGAGTACTTC | CASSEALRGREYF
many | . | 11 | TRBJ1-1 | TRBV29-1 | TGCAGCGTTATTTTGAACACTGAAGCTTTCTTT | CSVILNTEAFF
. | . | 14 | TRBJ2-7 | TRBV28 | TGTGCCAGCAGTTCCGGGATTCCAGCTTACGAGCAGTACTTC | CASSSGIPAYEQYF
. | . | 13 | TRBJ1-2 | TRBV6-2/TRBV6-3 | TGTGCCAGCACCGACGGGGGAAACTATGGCTACACCTTC | CASTDGGNYGYTF
many | . | 10 | TRBJ1-1 | TRBV25-1 | TGTGCCAGCGGTCAGCCTGAAGCTTTCTTT | CASGQPEAFF
few | . | 15 | TRBJ1-1 | TRBV20-1 | TGCAGTGCTAGAGATGGCAGGCATTCGAACACTGAAGCTTTCTTT | CSARDGRHSNTEAFF
. | TRBD2 | 17 | TRBJ2-5 | TRBV7-9 | TGTGCCAGCAGCCCCTCGGGTAGCGGGCAACTACAAGAGACCCAGTACTTC | CASSPSGSGQLQETQYF
many | . | 12 | TRBJ2-3 | TRBV12-3/TRBV12-4 | TGTGCCAGCAGACTAGAGGCGGCTACGCAGTATTTT | CASRLEAATQYF
few | . | 19 | TRBJ1-3 | TRBV5-1 | TGCGCCAGCAGCTTGGGATCGTTCCGGCGGGACTTCTCTGGAAACACCATATATTTT | CASSLGSFRRDFSGNTIYF
many | . | 16 | TRBJ1-1 | TRBV10-3 | TGTGCCATCAGCCCGGGCCGGGGGGCAGGTAGCACTGAAGCTTTCTTT | CAISPGRGAGSTEAFF
. | . | 14 | TRBJ2-5 | TRBV7-9 | TGTGCCAGCAGCTTAGCCGGGGCCTCGGGGACCCAGTACTTC | CASSLAGASGTQYF
few | . | 15 | TRBJ1-5 | TRBV28 | TGTGCCAGCAGCTCAAGGGGTTCTGGGCATCAGCCCCAGCATTTT | CASSSRGSGHQPQHF